This entry is about one T cell receptor beta chain. TCRdb's copy holds only in-frame clones and misses some; the assay was immunoSEQ multiplex PCR. The table records 200,000 or so clones, 65% to 85% of them present only once. The sample is drawn from a study of blood T cell repertoires in COVID-19. Study context: Acute and convalescent COVID-19 samples came from the United States, Italy and Spain.

The CDR3 extends over 16 amino acids. The J segment lost 3 bases and the V segment lost 4 bases, leaving 8 bases of the junction unmatched. Looked up from germline, CDR1 is SGHRS and CDR2 is YFSETQ. This clonotype was obtained from a woman younger than 45 with acute or convalescent COVID-19. Sequences were obtained from peripheral blood. The V call is TRBV5-1, the J call TRBJ2-3; TRBD1 matches at 10 bases. CDR3 protein: CASSTGTGVATDTQYF. The DNA of the CDR3 is TGCGCCAGCAGCACCGGGACAGGGGTAGCGACAGATACGCAGTATTTT.